The rows below give T cell receptor beta chains drawn from one sample of a study of T cells after yellow fever vaccination. TCRdb reprocessed the 5' RACE reads via MiXCR and lists one record per CDR3 protein. This sample has a few hundred thousand distinct CDR3 sequences, with roughly 4.8% found just once. Sequencing used CD4+ T cells sorted from PBMCs, obtained on the day of the yellow fever booster vaccination. The receptors originated from a man aged 18-30 years who received the YFV17D yellow fever vaccine. Each CDR3 is given with its conserved first and last residue. D genes are given only for firm matches. A clone size is listed for some rows: how often the clone was seen (once, few, many), or a class if it is expanded.

size	V	J	D	CDR3	DNA
many	TRBV29-1	TRBJ1-1	.	CSPPGGRVMNTEAFF	TGCAGCCCCCCGGGGGGCAGGGTTATGAACACTGAAGCTTTCTTT
many	TRBV4-3	TRBJ2-7	TRBD1	CASSQEGTGGYEQYF	TGCGCCAGCAGCCAAGAGGGGACAGGGGGCTACGAGCAGTACTTC
.	TRBV10-3	TRBJ1-5	.	CAISYGSGEPQHF	TGTGCCATCAGTTACGGTAGCGGGGAGCCCCAGCATTTT
.	TRBV5-1	TRBJ1-2	.	CASSLLGGPTGYTF	TGCGCCAGCAGCTTGTTAGGGGGTCCCACTGGCTACACCTTC
.	TRBV28	TRBJ2-4	.	CATRGGSSVVDIQYF	TGTGCCACCAGGGGGGGCTCCTCTGTTGTGGACATTCAGTACTTC
many	TRBV7-2	TRBJ2-3	.	CASSLGPGLRRDTQYF	TGTGCCAGCAGCTTAGGACCAGGCCTAAGAAGAGATACGCAGTATTTT
.	TRBV2	TRBJ2-1	TRBD2	CASSDGLAGNEQFF	TGTGCCAGCAGTGACGGGCTAGCGGGGAACGAGCAGTTCTTC
many	TRBV29-1	TRBJ2-5	.	CSVEEGGETQYF	TGCAGCGTTGAAGAAGGAGGAGAGACCCAGTACTTC
.	TRBV3-1	TRBJ2-5	TRBD2	CASSQGRTSDKYF	TGTGCCAGCAGCCAAGGTCGCACTAGCGACAAGTACTTC
.	TRBV29-1	TRBJ2-1	.	CSVERGRANEQFF	TGCAGCGTTGAGAGGGGCCGGGCCAATGAGCAGTTCTTC
.	TRBV10-3	TRBJ2-3	.	CAISAGAGSTDTQYF	TGTGCCATCAGTGCAGGGGCAGGTAGCACAGATACGCAGTATTTT
few	TRBV20-1	TRBJ2-2	TRBD1	CSATDRGDTGELFF	TGCAGTGCCACGGACAGGGGAGACACCGGGGAGCTGTTTTTT
.	TRBV6-2/TRBV6-3	TRBJ1-1	.	CASSSHRVLNTEAFF	TGTGCCAGCAGTTCCCACAGAGTATTGAACACTGAAGCTTTCTTT
.	TRBV28	TRBJ2-7	TRBD1	CASSSSPGTGGPYEQYF	TGTGCCAGCAGTTCGTCCCCCGGGACAGGGGGACCCTACGAGCAGTACTTC
many	TRBV11-3	TRBJ2-2	.	CASSSPIGELFF	TGTGCCAGCAGCTCCCCGATCGGGGAGCTGTTTTTT
many	TRBV7-2	TRBJ2-5	TRBD2	CASSLNSPSGAEQETQYF	TGTGCCAGCAGCTTAAATTCCCCCAGCGGGGCAGAACAAGAGACCCAGTACTTC
.	TRBV29-1	TRBJ2-3	.	CSGLQGQSTDTQYF	TGCAGCGGGTTGCAGGGGCAGTCGACAGATACGCAGTATTTT
many	TRBV5-1	TRBJ1-4	.	CASSKDATNEKLFF	TGCGCCAGCAGCAAAGATGCAACTAATGAAAAACTGTTTTTT
few	TRBV6-2/TRBV6-3	TRBJ2-2	.	CASRGAGGELFF	TGTGCCAGCCGTGGGGCCGGCGGGGAGCTGTTTTTT
few	TRBV20-1	TRBJ2-1	TRBD2	CSATSGARSYNEQFF	TGCAGTGCTACTAGCGGGGCCCGCTCCTACAATGAGCAGTTCTTC
.	TRBV5-1	TRBJ1-1	.	CASSLDNMNTEAFF	TGCGCCAGCAGCTTGGACAACATGAACACTGAAGCTTTCTTT
.	TRBV6-6	TRBJ2-4	.	CASREQYPKNIQYF	TGTGCCAGCAGGGAACAGTATCCCAAAAACATTCAGTACTTC
few	TRBV5-1	TRBJ1-6	.	CASTEGFYNSPLHF	TGCGCCAGCACTGAGGGATTTTATAATTCACCCCTCCACTTT
few	TRBV7-9	TRBJ1-4	.	CASSLVQGPDEKLFF	TGTGCCAGCAGCTTAGTACAGGGTCCAGATGAAAAACTGTTTTTT
many	TRBV3-1	TRBJ2-6	.	CASSHGSGESSGANVLTF	TGTGCCAGCAGCCACGGCTCGGGGGAGTCCTCTGGGGCCAACGTCCTGACTTTC
many	TRBV7-2	TRBJ2-5	TRBD1	CASSDRQGPSETQYF	TGTGCCAGCAGCGACCGACAGGGACCATCGGAGACCCAGTACTTC
few	TRBV2	TRBJ1-5	.	CASRPGIAGQPQHF	TGTGCCAGCAGACCAGGAATAGCGGGCCAGCCCCAGCATTTT
.	TRBV6-5	TRBJ1-2	.	CASSYTPTLRGYTF	TGTGCCAGCAGTTATACTCCTACCCTGAGGGGCTACACCTTC
.	TRBV18	TRBJ1-6	.	CASSPGPGLSLHF	TGTGCCAGCTCACCCGGACCCGGGTTATCCCTCCACTTT
.	TRBV6-2/TRBV6-3	TRBJ2-7	.	CASSPRPGTGLYEQYF	TGTGCCAGCAGTCCGCGCCCCGGGACTGGACTCTACGAGCAGTACTTC
many	TRBV6-5	TRBJ1-2	TRBD1	CASSWGQGGDYGYTF	TGTGCCAGCAGTTGGGGACAGGGGGGAGACTATGGCTACACCTTC
.	TRBV5-5	TRBJ1-1	.	CASSFLSSMKRGEAFF	TGTGCCAGCAGCTTTTTGTCTTCCATGAAGAGGGGTGAAGCTTTCTTT
few	TRBV3-1	TRBJ1-1	TRBD1	CASLDREKAEAFF	TGTGCCAGCCTAGACAGGGAGAAAGCTGAAGCTTTCTTT
few	TRBV7-2	TRBJ2-7	TRBD2	CASSLGGRSYEQYF	TGTGCCAGCAGCTTAGGCGGGAGGTCCTACGAGCAGTACTTC
many	TRBV6-1	TRBJ2-1	.	CASSVTYSPNEQFF	TGTGCCAGCAGTGTGACCTACAGTCCCAATGAGCAGTTCTTC
many	TRBV19	TRBJ2-5	.	CASSMGGQIETQYF	TGTGCCAGTAGTATGGGTGGGCAGATAGAGACCCAGTACTTC
few	TRBV6-5	TRBJ2-4	.	CASSYSGMAKNIQYF	TGTGCCAGCAGTTACTCCGGGATGGCCAAAAACATTCAGTACTTC
many	TRBV20-1	TRBJ2-1	TRBD2	CSALGGGGHNEQFF	TGCAGTGCCCTCGGCGGGGGAGGCCACAATGAGCAGTTCTTC
many	TRBV19	TRBJ2-1	TRBD2	CASSISSGGPYNEQFF	TGTGCCAGTAGTATTTCCAGCGGGGGGCCCTACAATGAGCAGTTCTTC
many	TRBV7-9	TRBJ1-4	.	CASSGPAGEKLFF	TGTGCCAGCAGTGGGCCCGCGGGGGAAAAACTGTTTTTT
many	TRBV6-1	TRBJ1-1	.	CASSLLLNTEAFF	TGTGCCAGCAGTCTATTATTGAACACTGAAGCTTTCTTT
many	TRBV4-2	TRBJ1-3	.	CASSPGWGDRVGRSSGNTIYF	TGTGCCAGCAGCCCCGGGTGGGGGGACCGAGTCGGACGAAGCTCTGGAAACACCATATATTTT
few	TRBV6-5	TRBJ1-2	.	CASSEWGYGYTF	TGTGCCAGCAGTGAGTGGGGATATGGCTACACCTTC
.	TRBV19	TRBJ2-5	.	CASNGGTAIQETQYF	TGTGCCAGTAACGGAGGGACAGCGATCCAAGAGACCCAGTACTTC
.	TRBV4-3	TRBJ2-1	.	CASSQDTRVEQFF	TGCGCCAGCAGCCAAGATACGAGGGTTGAGCAGTTCTTC
few	TRBV9	TRBJ2-7	TRBD2	CASSPFGGGYEQYF	TGTGCCAGCAGCCCCTTTGGGGGGGGTTACGAGCAGTACTTC
few	TRBV6-2/TRBV6-3	TRBJ1-6	.	CASSYTPDRPPLHF	TGTGCCAGCAGTTATACACCCGACAGACCACCCCTCCACTTT
.	TRBV5-1	TRBJ2-2	.	CASSLGASGGRQELFF	TGCGCCAGCAGCTTGGGGGCTTCGGGGGGCCGACAGGAGCTGTTTTTT
few	TRBV5-1	TRBJ2-7	.	CASSFGRITSYEQYF	TGCGCCAGCAGCTTCGGACGGATCACCTCCTACGAGCAGTACTTC
.	TRBV24-1	TRBJ1-5	.	CATSDLAPRSGSNQPQHF	TGTGCCACCAGTGATTTGGCCCCTCGATCGGGAAGCAATCAGCCCCAGCATTTT
few	TRBV12-3/TRBV12-4	TRBJ1-5	.	CASSWGGQPQHF	TGTGCCAGCAGCTGGGGCGGTCAGCCCCAGCATTTT
few	TRBV28	TRBJ2-5	.	CASSPGGSGETQYF	TGTGCCAGCAGCCCAGGTGGTAGCGGAGAGACCCAGTACTTC
.	TRBV5-1	TRBJ1-3	.	CASSLTPRGPDGNTIYF	TGCGCCAGCAGCTTGACCCCAAGGGGACCGGACGGAAACACCATATATTTT
many	TRBV12-3/TRBV12-4	TRBJ1-1	.	CASSPRWGRTEAFF	TGTGCCAGCAGTCCTCGATGGGGGCGGACTGAAGCTTTCTTT
many	TRBV3-1	TRBJ1-1	.	CASSDSGGTEAFF	TGTGCCAGCAGCGACAGTGGCGGAACTGAAGCTTTCTTT
few	TRBV11-2	TRBJ2-1	TRBD2	CASRRTSGVGNEQFF	TGTGCCAGCAGACGGACTAGCGGGGTCGGCAATGAGCAGTTCTTC
many	TRBV4-3	TRBJ1-3	.	CASSQLSGGPGNTIYF	TGCGCCAGCAGCCAGCTGAGCGGTGGGCCTGGAAACACCATATATTTT